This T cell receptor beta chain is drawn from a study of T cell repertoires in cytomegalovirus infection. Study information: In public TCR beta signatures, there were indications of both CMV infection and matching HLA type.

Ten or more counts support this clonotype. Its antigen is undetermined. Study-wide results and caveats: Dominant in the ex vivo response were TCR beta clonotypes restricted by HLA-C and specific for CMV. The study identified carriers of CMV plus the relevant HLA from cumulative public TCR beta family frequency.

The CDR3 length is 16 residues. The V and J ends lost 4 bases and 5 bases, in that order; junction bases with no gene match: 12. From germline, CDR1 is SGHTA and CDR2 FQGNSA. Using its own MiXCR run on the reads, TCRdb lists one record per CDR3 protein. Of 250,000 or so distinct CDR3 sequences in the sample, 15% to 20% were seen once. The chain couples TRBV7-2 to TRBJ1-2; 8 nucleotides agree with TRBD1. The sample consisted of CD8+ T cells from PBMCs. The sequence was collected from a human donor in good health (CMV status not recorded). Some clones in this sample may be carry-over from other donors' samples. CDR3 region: CASSSDPGGAWYGYTF. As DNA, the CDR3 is TGTGCCAGCAGCTCAGACCCAGGGGGCGCTTGGTATGGCTACACCTTC.